Listed below are T cell receptor beta chains from one sample, sequenced in a study of blood T cell repertoires in COVID-19. The data were produced by immunoSEQ multiplex PCR, yet TCRdb's version contains in-frame clones alone and is incomplete. This sample has more than 200,000 clones, with around 90% found just once. Sequencing used peripheral blood. The source is a man in his late teens or twenties with active or convalescent COVID-19. The CDR3 runs from the conserved cysteine through the conserved F or W. Each record gives: J gene, clone size, CDR3 length, D gene, V gene, CDR3 DNA, CDR3 protein. D genes are given only for firm matches. Part of the rows lack a size; the others show once, few, many or a class for expanded clones.

j_call: TRBJ1-2; clone_size: .; cdr3_length: 16; d_call: .; v_call: TRBV4-1; cdr3_nt: TGCGCCAGCAGCCAAGAATCGGGGACATTAGTTTATGGCTACACCTTC; cdr3_aa: CASSQESGTLVYGYTF
j_call: TRBJ1-1; clone_size: .; cdr3_length: 15; d_call: .; v_call: TRBV4-3; cdr3_nt: TGCGCCAGCAGCCAAGGGGTCGGCAGGGTGGGTGAAGCTTTCTTT; cdr3_aa: CASSQGVGRVGEAFF
j_call: TRBJ2-7; clone_size: .; cdr3_length: 16; d_call: .; v_call: TRBV2; cdr3_nt: TGTGCCAGCAGTGATCCCCCGGACAGTGACTCCTACGAGCAGTACTTC; cdr3_aa: CASSDPPDSDSYEQYF
j_call: TRBJ2-2; clone_size: .; cdr3_length: 14; d_call: .; v_call: TRBV4-3; cdr3_nt: TGCGCCAGCAGCCTCCTTCTGAACACCGGGGAGCTGTTTTTT; cdr3_aa: CASSLLLNTGELFF
j_call: TRBJ1-2; clone_size: once; cdr3_length: 13; d_call: TRBD1; v_call: TRBV5-6; cdr3_nt: TGTGCCAGCAGCTCGGACAGGGAGCTCGGCTACACCTTC; cdr3_aa: CASSSDRELGYTF
j_call: TRBJ2-7; clone_size: .; cdr3_length: 14; d_call: .; v_call: TRBV11-2; cdr3_nt: TGTGCCAGCAGCACACCCAACCCTCCCCTTGAGCAGTACTTC; cdr3_aa: CASSTPNPPLEQYF
j_call: TRBJ1-1; clone_size: once; cdr3_length: 15; d_call: .; v_call: TRBV6-1; cdr3_nt: TGTGCCAGCAGTGAATTGCAGGCGTTGAACACTGAAGCTTTCTTT; cdr3_aa: CASSELQALNTEAFF
j_call: TRBJ1-1; clone_size: .; cdr3_length: 13; d_call: .; v_call: TRBV5-1; cdr3_nt: TGCGCCAGCAGCTTGGCCGGTTACACTGAAGCTTTCTTT; cdr3_aa: CASSLAGYTEAFF
j_call: TRBJ1-1; clone_size: .; cdr3_length: 15; d_call: .; v_call: TRBV30; cdr3_nt: TGTGCCTGGAGTCCCCTAGCCGGCCGAAACACTGAAGCTTTCTTT; cdr3_aa: CAWSPLAGRNTEAFF
j_call: TRBJ1-4; clone_size: .; cdr3_length: 17; d_call: .; v_call: TRBV30; cdr3_nt: TGTGCCTGGAAGCTTGGTCTTATCGGTGCAACTAATGAAAAACTGTTTTTT; cdr3_aa: CAWKLGLIGATNEKLFF
j_call: TRBJ1-5; clone_size: .; cdr3_length: 13; d_call: .; v_call: TRBV11-2; cdr3_nt: TGTGCCAGCAGCCCGGGTTACAATCAGCCCCAGCATTTT; cdr3_aa: CASSPGYNQPQHF
j_call: TRBJ2-3; clone_size: .; cdr3_length: 14; d_call: .; v_call: TRBV29-1; cdr3_nt: TGCAGCGTTGACCTGACTAGTTACACAGATACGCAGTATTTT; cdr3_aa: CSVDLTSYTDTQYF
j_call: TRBJ2-6; clone_size: .; cdr3_length: 14; d_call: .; v_call: TRBV7-9; cdr3_nt: TGTGCCAGCAGCTTGGCAGCTGGGGCCAACGTCCTGACTTTC; cdr3_aa: CASSLAAGANVLTF
j_call: TRBJ2-1; clone_size: .; cdr3_length: 11; d_call: .; v_call: TRBV6-5; cdr3_nt: TGTGCCAGCAGTAACGTGGCTGAGCAGTTCTTC; cdr3_aa: CASSNVAEQFF
j_call: TRBJ2-5; clone_size: .; cdr3_length: 15; d_call: TRBD2; v_call: TRBV14; cdr3_nt: TGTGCCAGCAGCCGGGGACTAGCGGGCTGGGAGACCCAGTACTTC; cdr3_aa: CASSRGLAGWETQYF
j_call: TRBJ1-5; clone_size: .; cdr3_length: 14; d_call: .; v_call: TRBV30; cdr3_nt: TGTGCCTGGAGTAGGTGGGGAGGGAATCAGCCCCAGCATTTT; cdr3_aa: CAWSRWGGNQPQHF
j_call: TRBJ2-2; clone_size: .; cdr3_length: 14; d_call: .; v_call: TRBV6-5; cdr3_nt: TGTGCCAGCAGCGCTACCTACTACACCGGGGAGCTGTTTTTT; cdr3_aa: CASSATYYTGELFF
j_call: TRBJ1-5; clone_size: once; cdr3_length: 14; d_call: .; v_call: TRBV18; cdr3_nt: TGTGCCAGCTCACCAGGCGGATTCAATCAGCCCCAGCATTTT; cdr3_aa: CASSPGGFNQPQHF
j_call: TRBJ1-5; clone_size: .; cdr3_length: 15; d_call: TRBD1; v_call: TRBV30; cdr3_nt: TGTGCCTGGAGGACAGGGGGGACTGGGGAATTTCCCCAGCATTTT; cdr3_aa: CAWRTGGTGEFPQHF
j_call: TRBJ1-1; clone_size: .; cdr3_length: 14; d_call: TRBD1; v_call: TRBV5-4; cdr3_nt: TGTGCCAGCAGTCCGACAGGGGGAGGAACTGAAGCTTTCTTT; cdr3_aa: CASSPTGGGTEAFF
j_call: TRBJ2-6; clone_size: .; cdr3_length: 18; d_call: TRBD1; v_call: TRBV7-9; cdr3_nt: TGTGCCAGCAGCCGACGCGGGACAGGGGGTGCTGGGGCCAACGTCCTGACTTTC; cdr3_aa: CASSRRGTGGAGANVLTF
j_call: TRBJ1-1; clone_size: .; cdr3_length: 13; d_call: .; v_call: TRBV19; cdr3_nt: TGTGCCAGTAGTATAAAGCCAAACACTGAAGCTTTCTTT; cdr3_aa: CASSIKPNTEAFF
j_call: TRBJ1-3; clone_size: .; cdr3_length: 18; d_call: TRBD1; v_call: TRBV10-3; cdr3_nt: TGTGCCATCAGTCGGGGACAGGGGTCCTCAATTTCTGGAAACACCATATATTTT; cdr3_aa: CAISRGQGSSISGNTIYF
j_call: TRBJ2-6; clone_size: once; cdr3_length: 16; d_call: .; v_call: TRBV5-4; cdr3_nt: TGTGCCAGCAGCTTAGGGGGGGCAGGTGGGGCCAACGTCCTGACTTTC; cdr3_aa: CASSLGGAGGANVLTF
j_call: TRBJ2-7; clone_size: .; cdr3_length: 13; d_call: TRBD2; v_call: TRBV6-2/TRBV6-3; cdr3_nt: TGTGCCAGCAGTTACCCCAACGGGAGGGCGCAGTACTTC; cdr3_aa: CASSYPNGRAQYF
j_call: TRBJ2-2; clone_size: .; cdr3_length: 16; d_call: TRBD1; v_call: TRBV7-8; cdr3_nt: TGTGCCAGCAGCTTACTCGACAGGGTTAACACCGGGGAGCTGTTTTTT; cdr3_aa: CASSLLDRVNTGELFF
j_call: TRBJ1-5; clone_size: .; cdr3_length: 14; d_call: .; v_call: TRBV6-9; cdr3_nt: TGTGCCCGCGCGGAGGGGCCCGAAGGGCAGCCCCAGCATTTT; cdr3_aa: CARAEGPEGQPQHF
j_call: TRBJ2-1; clone_size: .; cdr3_length: 15; d_call: TRBD2; v_call: TRBV14; cdr3_nt: TGTGCCAGCAGCCAAAGGACGGGAGGACCGGTACAGCAGTTCTTC; cdr3_aa: CASSQRTGGPVQQFF
j_call: TRBJ2-5; clone_size: .; cdr3_length: 15; d_call: .; v_call: TRBV4-2; cdr3_nt: TGTGCCAGCAGCCAAGATTCGACAGAACAAGAGACCCAGTACTTC; cdr3_aa: CASSQDSTEQETQYF
j_call: TRBJ1-4; clone_size: .; cdr3_length: 13; d_call: .; v_call: TRBV6-6; cdr3_nt: TGTGCCAGCACCCCTCGAGGGTTTGAAAAACTGTTTTTT; cdr3_aa: CASTPRGFEKLFF
j_call: TRBJ1-1; clone_size: .; cdr3_length: 13; d_call: .; v_call: TRBV13; cdr3_nt: TGTGCCAGCAGCATCCCCTCGGGAGGGGAAGCTTTCTTT; cdr3_aa: CASSIPSGGEAFF
j_call: TRBJ1-5; clone_size: .; cdr3_length: 17; d_call: TRBD1; v_call: TRBV5-1; cdr3_nt: TGCGCCAGCAAGTTTGTTCAGGGGGCCATTAGCAATCAGCCCCAGCATTTT; cdr3_aa: CASKFVQGAISNQPQHF
j_call: TRBJ2-2; clone_size: .; cdr3_length: 17; d_call: TRBD1; v_call: TRBV14; cdr3_nt: TGTGCCAGCAGCCCATTACCGGGACAGGGGAACACCGGGGAGCTGTTTTTT; cdr3_aa: CASSPLPGQGNTGELFF
j_call: TRBJ2-1; clone_size: .; cdr3_length: 14; d_call: .; v_call: TRBV28; cdr3_nt: TGTGCCAGCAGTTTTTCGGGTGGGAGAGACGAGCAGTTCTTC; cdr3_aa: CASSFSGGRDEQFF
j_call: TRBJ2-3; clone_size: .; cdr3_length: 16; d_call: TRBD2; v_call: TRBV19; cdr3_nt: TGTGCCAGTAGTGCTGTAGCGGGTTTGAGCACAGATACGCAGTATTTT; cdr3_aa: CASSAVAGLSTDTQYF
j_call: TRBJ1-2; clone_size: .; cdr3_length: 15; d_call: TRBD1; v_call: TRBV7-8; cdr3_nt: TGTGCCAGCAGCTTAACAAAGGGGACAGTAGCCGGCTACACCTTC; cdr3_aa: CASSLTKGTVAGYTF
j_call: TRBJ1-2; clone_size: .; cdr3_length: 14; d_call: TRBD1; v_call: TRBV27; cdr3_nt: TGTGCCAGCAGATGGACAGGGGGGACGGATGGCTACACCTTC; cdr3_aa: CASRWTGGTDGYTF
j_call: TRBJ2-1; clone_size: .; cdr3_length: 17; d_call: TRBD2; v_call: TRBV19; cdr3_nt: TGTGCCAGTAGTATAGTGGCTAGCGGGAGTTTATACAATGAGCAGTTCTTC; cdr3_aa: CASSIVASGSLYNEQFF
j_call: TRBJ2-7; clone_size: .; cdr3_length: 15; d_call: TRBD1; v_call: TRBV7-2; cdr3_nt: TGTGCCAGCAGCGATACCGGGACAGGGTCCTACGAGCAGTACTTC; cdr3_aa: CASSDTGTGSYEQYF
j_call: TRBJ2-2; clone_size: few; cdr3_length: 14; d_call: .; v_call: TRBV7-9; cdr3_nt: TGTGCCAGCAGCTTATGGGGAGCCCGCGGGGAGCTGTTTTTT; cdr3_aa: CASSLWGARGELFF
j_call: TRBJ1-2; clone_size: .; cdr3_length: 14; d_call: .; v_call: TRBV7-8; cdr3_nt: TGTGCCAGCAGCTTGGCCCACAGAAACTATGGCTACACCTTC; cdr3_aa: CASSLAHRNYGYTF
j_call: TRBJ2-1; clone_size: once; cdr3_length: 13; d_call: .; v_call: TRBV9; cdr3_nt: TGTGCCAGCAGCCCCCGCGGGCGCGGTGAGCAGTTCTTC; cdr3_aa: CASSPRGRGEQFF
j_call: TRBJ2-7; clone_size: .; cdr3_length: 15; d_call: TRBD2; v_call: TRBV13; cdr3_nt: TGTGCCAGCACCGAACCAGGCGGGAGGGCCGAGGAGCAGTACTTC; cdr3_aa: CASTEPGGRAEEQYF
j_call: TRBJ2-1; clone_size: .; cdr3_length: 15; d_call: .; v_call: TRBV5-8; cdr3_nt: TGTGCCAGCAGCTTCCAGGGCTTGACCTACAATGAGCAGTTCTTC; cdr3_aa: CASSFQGLTYNEQFF
j_call: TRBJ2-7; clone_size: .; cdr3_length: 18; d_call: TRBD2; v_call: TRBV9; cdr3_nt: TGTGCCAGCAGCTCTGCGGGACTAGCGGGAGGACGGGCTATCGAGCAGTACTTC; cdr3_aa: CASSSAGLAGGRAIEQYF
j_call: TRBJ2-1; clone_size: .; cdr3_length: 14; d_call: TRBD2; v_call: TRBV19; cdr3_nt: TGTGCCAGTAGTATTCAGGCCGGGGGGAATGAGCAGTTCTTC; cdr3_aa: CASSIQAGGNEQFF
j_call: TRBJ2-7; clone_size: once; cdr3_length: 15; d_call: .; v_call: TRBV6-6; cdr3_nt: TGTGCCAGCAGTCCCAACTTGGGGAGCTCCTACGAGCAGTACTTC; cdr3_aa: CASSPNLGSSYEQYF
j_call: TRBJ1-2; clone_size: .; cdr3_length: 14; d_call: TRBD1; v_call: TRBV9; cdr3_nt: TGTGCCAGCAGCCCAATGGACAGGGGGTATGGCTACACCTTC; cdr3_aa: CASSPMDRGYGYTF